Below are 14 T cell receptor beta chains sequenced from a single sample in a study of blood T cells in healthy people across ages. Primers used in a second PCR of about 7 to 12 cycles were a sample-barcoded 5' primer and a J-beta primer mix. From the 5' RACE reads, TCRdb called clonotypes with MiXCR, one entry per CDR3 protein. The repertoire consists of around 1,000,000 distinct CDR3 sequences, with more than 30% occurring once and the leading ten covering around 13%. The sequenced sample consisted of blood. The receptors derive from a man aged 18 to 29 in good health.

The V call is TRBV6-6, the J call TRBJ2-1; 7 positions match TRBD1. The end of the DNA is better explained by TRBJ2-7, so the J call may be wrong. The CDR3 sequence is 17 residues long. Looked up from germline, CDR1 is MNHNY and CDR2 is SVGAGI (reference sequence). This CDR3 is CASSQSGKGQNYNEQYF. The CDR3 DNA sequence: TGTGCCAGCAGCCAAAGTGGGAAGGGACAGAACTACAATGAGCAGTACTTC.

This sequence joins TRBV4-1 and TRBJ1-1; TRBD1 might be the D (6 bases). Deletions cut 3 bases from V and 3 bases from J, with 14 bases between. The CDR3 extends over 15 amino acids. From germline, CDR1 is MGHRA and CDR2 YSYEKL. The CDR3 reads CASSQQGEGDTEAFF. CDR3 DNA: TGCGCCAGCAGCCAGCAGGGTGAGGGGGACACTGAAGCTTTCTTT.

The table lists this clonotype with a count of one. The chain recombines TRBV3-1 with TRBJ1-1, with D tentatively TRBD1 (6 bases). This CDR3 spans 14 amino acids. The V gene's germline CDR1 is LGHDT and CDR2 YNNKEL (reference sequence). V lost 0 bases and J lost 11, with 16 bases in between. The CDR3 DNA reads TGTGCCAGCAGCCAAGAATCGCCCAGGGGAGGGGCTTTCTTT. Protein sequence: CASSQESPRGGAFF.

This chain links TRBV20-1 with TRBJ1-4; D perhaps matches TRBD1 (5 bases). Germline values: CDR1 DFQATT, CDR2 SNEGSKA (reference sequence). The germline V and J ends were trimmed by 0 bases and 3 bases, with 11 bases remaining between them. The CDR3 totals 15 residues. The chain's CDR3 is CSARDRRGANEKLFF. DNA for the CDR3: TGCAGTGCTAGAGATCGGAGGGGAGCTAATGAAAAACTGTTTTTT.

The rearrangement uses TRBV5-1 and TRBJ1-1, with D perhaps TRBD1 (6 bases). The CDR3 is made up of 14 amino acids. V lost 5 bases and J lost 3, with 14 bases in between. Germline V CDR1 and CDR2: SGHRS, YFSETQ. The CDR3 sequence is CASRPAPGDTEAFF. In nucleotides, the CDR3 is TGCGCCAGCAGACCGGCCCCAGGGGACACTGAAGCTTTCTTT. Together with reference TRBV5-1 and TRBJ1-1, the CDR3 gives the full variable domain: KAGVTQTPRYLIKTRGQQVTLSCSPISGHRSVSWYQQTPGQGLQFLFEYFSETQRNKGNFPGRFSGRQFSNSRSEMNVSTLELGDSALYLCASRPAPGDTEAFFGQGTRLTVV.

The rearrangement links TRBV5-1 to TRBJ1-6; D uncertain. Trimming took off 4 bases at V and 0 bases at J, with 14 bases between the two ends. Germline V gene data show CDR1 as SGHRS and CDR2 as YFSETQ. This CDR3 is 17 amino acids long. CDR3 sequence: CASSPNRQSSYNSPLHF. The CDR3 coding sequence is TGCGCCAGCAGCCCTAACCGCCAGAGCTCCTATAATTCACCCCTCCACTTT. Complete variable domain (other parts from reference TRBV5-1 and TRBJ1-6): KAGVTQTPRYLIKTRGQQVTLSCSPISGHRSVSWYQQTPGQGLQFLFEYFSETQRNKGNFPGRFSGRQFSNSRSEMNVSTLELGDSALYLCASSPNRQSSYNSPLHFGNGTRLTVT.

This clonotype turned up a few times. V is TRBV12-3 or TRBV12-4 and J is TRBJ1-4; 9 bases match TRBD1. CDR3 length: 15 amino acids. V trimming: 6 bases; J trimming: 7 bases; junction bases outside the gene matches: 9. Written as DNA, the CDR3 is TGTGCCAGCAGCCATACAGGGGGCGGGAGTGAAAAACTGTTTTTT. Its translation is CASSHTGGGSEKLFF.

This clonotype was seen ten or more times. The chain joins TRBV20-1 to TRBJ1-2, with a weak D call TRBD1 (5 bases). The CDR3 runs to 13 residues. V was pared by 6 bases and J by 3 bases, with 14 bases between. The V gene's germline CDR1 is DFQATT and CDR2 SNEGSKA (reference sequence). The CDR3 bases are TGCAGTGCCTCCACCGGGACCGACTATGGCTACACCTTC. Translating it yields CSASTGTDYGYTF.

For this clonotype: A clone one base away is much larger, so this may be a read error. The chain carries TRBV6-2 or TRBV6-3 and TRBJ2-5; 9 bases map to TRBD1. The CDR3 is 15 residues long. Germline CDR1 reads MNHEY; CDR2 reads SVGEGT. V trimming: 6 bases; J trimming: 11 bases; junction bases outside the gene matches: 16. The CDR3 DNA follows: TGTGCCAGCAGCCTACAGGGGGCTCAATACAATGAGCAGTACTTC. This sequence encodes CASSLQGAQYNEQYF.

The chain combines TRBV6-1 with TRBJ1-1, with 9 nucleotides matching TRBD1. With 6 bases clipped from V and 4 bases from J, the junction kept 12 bases outside the gene matches. The CDR3 has 16 amino acids. Looked up from germline, CDR1 is MNHNS and CDR2 is SASEGT. This CDR3 is CASSSWTGALGTEAFF. Here the CDR3 DNA reads TGTGCCAGCAGCTCCTGGACAGGGGCCCTGGGCACTGAAGCTTTCTTT.

The chain uses TRBV7-9 and TRBJ2-7, with D uncertain. The J call is uncertain, as TRBJ2-5 better fits the DNA end. Germline-derived CDR1 and CDR2 are SEHNR and FQNEAQ (reference sequence). This CDR3 has 16 amino acids. The CDR3 DNA reads as TGTGCCAGCAGCCGAACCCCAAGGGAATTAGGAGAGACCCAGTACTTC. Encoded protein: CASSRTPRELGETQYF.

J is TRBJ1-3 and V is TRBV4-3; weak D call: TRBD1 (6 bases). V lost 3 bases to trimming and J lost 0 bases, with 9 bases between them. The CDR3 runs to 15 residues. Germline V lookup: CDR1 LGHNA, CDR2 YSLEER. CDR3 nucleotide sequence: TGCGCCAGCAGCCAGGGCAGGGGCTCTGGAAACACCATATATTTT. It specifies CASSQGRGSGNTIYF.

Regarding this clonotype: A much more abundant neighbour one base away suggests this may be a read error. V usage is TRBV20-1 and J usage is TRBJ1-2; D gene ambiguous. Germline loops: CDR1 DFQATT, CDR2 SNEGSKA (reference sequence). This CDR3 is built from 10 residues. DNA for the CDR3: TGCAGGGCTAGAGAGGGCGGCTACACCTTC. Translated: CRAREGGYTF.

J is TRBJ1-1 and V is TRBV4-2; unclear D gene. The CDR3 totals 12 residues. V was cut by 0 bases and J by 8 bases, with 7 bases left in between. CDR1 is LGHNA, CDR2 YNFKEQ, per germline. The CDR3 is CASSQDWNEAFF. The DNA for the CDR3 is TGTGCCAGCAGCCAAGACTGGAACGAAGCTTTCTTT.